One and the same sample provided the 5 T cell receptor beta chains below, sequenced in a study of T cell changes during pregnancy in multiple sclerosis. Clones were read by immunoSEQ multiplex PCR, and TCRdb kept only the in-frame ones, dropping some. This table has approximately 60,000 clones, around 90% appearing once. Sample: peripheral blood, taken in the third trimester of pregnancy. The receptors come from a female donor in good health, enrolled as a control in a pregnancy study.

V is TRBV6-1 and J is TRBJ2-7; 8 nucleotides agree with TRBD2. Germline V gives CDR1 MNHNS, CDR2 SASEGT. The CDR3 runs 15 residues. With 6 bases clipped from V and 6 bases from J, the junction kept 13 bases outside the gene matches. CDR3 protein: CASSGRARGPSEQYF. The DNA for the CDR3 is TGTGCCAGCAGCGGGAGGGCCAGGGGCCCTTCCGAGCAGTACTTC.

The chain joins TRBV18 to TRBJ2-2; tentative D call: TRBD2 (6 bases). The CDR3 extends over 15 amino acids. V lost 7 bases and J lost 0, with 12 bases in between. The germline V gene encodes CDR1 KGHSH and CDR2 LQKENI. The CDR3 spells CASYAGGPNTGELFF. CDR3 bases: TGTGCCAGCTACGCCGGGGGTCCGAACACCGGGGAGCTGTTTTTT.

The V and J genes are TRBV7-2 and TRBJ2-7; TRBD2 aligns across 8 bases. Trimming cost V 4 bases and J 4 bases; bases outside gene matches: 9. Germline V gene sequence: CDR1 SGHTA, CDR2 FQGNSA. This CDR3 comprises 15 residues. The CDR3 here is CASSSVGGEGYEQYF. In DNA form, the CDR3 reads TGTGCCAGCAGCTCAGTCGGGGGGGAGGGTTACGAGCAGTACTTC.

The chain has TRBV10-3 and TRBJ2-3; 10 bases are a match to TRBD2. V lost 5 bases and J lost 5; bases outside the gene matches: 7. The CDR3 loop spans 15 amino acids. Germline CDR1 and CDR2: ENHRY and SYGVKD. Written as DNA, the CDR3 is TGTGCCATCAGTTTTGGGACTAGCGCGGGAGATACGCAGTATTTT. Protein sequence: CAISFGTSAGDTQYF.

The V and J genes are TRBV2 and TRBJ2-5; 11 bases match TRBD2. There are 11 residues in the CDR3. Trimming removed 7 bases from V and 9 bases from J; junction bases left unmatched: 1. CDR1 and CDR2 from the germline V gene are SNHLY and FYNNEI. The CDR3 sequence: CASTSGGPQYF. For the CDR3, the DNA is TGTGCCAGCACTAGCGGGGGGCCCCAGTACTTC.